This T cell receptor (beta chain) emerged from a study of CD8+CD57+ T cells in acquired aplastic anemia. Study overall: Average DNA yield from sorted CD4+ and CD8+ cells was about 3 ug. In CD4+ cells, healthy donors produced an average of about 10 million reads. Findings of the study overall: Statistical testing detected no significant gap in CD8+ Simpson's diversity between patients and controls.

CDR1 and CDR2 from the germline V gene are SGDLS and YYNGEE. The CDR3 loop spans 15 amino acids. The J segment lost 0 bases and the V segment lost 0 bases, leaving 1 base of the junction unmatched. This clonotype has a single count. What it recognizes is unknown. Genomic DNA templated the TCR beta VDJ and CDR3 profiling. In TCRdb, the reads were re-called with MiXCR into one record per CDR3 protein. The profile shows over 150,000 distinct CDR3 sequences, roughly half of them singletons. The sequenced sample was sorted CD4+, CD8+, or CD8+CD57+ T cells (not recorded which) from PBMCs. This chain joins TRBV9 and TRBJ1-1, with 8 bases lining up with TRBD1. The receptor comes from a human donor in good health, serving as a control. The CDR3: CASSVDRGMNTEAFF. CDR3 coding DNA: TGTGCCAGCAGCGTAGACAGGGGGATGAACACTGAAGCTTTCTTT.